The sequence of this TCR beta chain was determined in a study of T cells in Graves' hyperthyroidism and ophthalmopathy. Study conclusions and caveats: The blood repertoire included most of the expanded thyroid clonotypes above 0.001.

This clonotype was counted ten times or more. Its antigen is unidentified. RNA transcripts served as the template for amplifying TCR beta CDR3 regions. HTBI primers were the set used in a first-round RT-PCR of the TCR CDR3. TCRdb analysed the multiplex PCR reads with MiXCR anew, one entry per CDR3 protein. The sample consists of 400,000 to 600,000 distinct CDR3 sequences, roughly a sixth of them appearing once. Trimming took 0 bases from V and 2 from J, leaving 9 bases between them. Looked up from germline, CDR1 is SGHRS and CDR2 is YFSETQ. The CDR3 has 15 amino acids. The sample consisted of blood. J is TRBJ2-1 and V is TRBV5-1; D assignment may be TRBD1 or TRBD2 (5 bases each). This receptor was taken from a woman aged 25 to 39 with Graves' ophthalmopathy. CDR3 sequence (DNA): TGCGCCAGCAGCTTGGAGGTGGGGGCCTACAATGAGCAGTTCTTC. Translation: CASSLEVGAYNEQFF.